Below are 25 T cell receptor beta chains sequenced from a single sample in a study of blood T cell repertoires in COVID-19. Sequencing used immunoSEQ multiplex PCR; TCRdb keeps in-frame clones, though not all of them. The data show fewer than 300,000 clones, approximately 85% seen once. Sequencing was performed on peripheral blood. These receptors all stem from a man in his forties or fifties with active or convalescent COVID-19.

The chain joins TRBV9 to TRBJ2-5, with 8 bases that match TRBD2. The CDR3 is 16 amino acids. The J segment lost 4 bases and the V segment lost 2 bases, leaving 10 bases of the junction unmatched. Germline-derived CDR1 and CDR2 are SGDLS and YYNGEE. The CDR3 coding sequence is TGTGCCAGCAGCGTCGGCGCGGGAGGCAGCGGAGAGACCCAGTACTTC. Translating it yields CASSVGAGGSGETQYF.

This clone has just a few counts. This rearrangement joins TRBV6-5 to TRBJ1-6; a possible D gene is TRBD1 (6 bases). This CDR3 is 15 amino acids long. The V and J ends lost 6 bases and 0 bases respectively, with 9 bases between them. Germline V gives CDR1 MNHEY, CDR2 SVGAGI. The CDR3 bases are TGTGCCAGCAGGTTGGACAGCTCCTATAATTCACCCCTCCACTTT. Translation: CASRLDSSYNSPLHF.

This chain joins TRBV6-5 and TRBJ2-2, with a weak D call TRBD2 (6 bases). This CDR3 has 13 amino acids. The V gene lost 4 bases and the J gene lost 6 bases, with 9 bases spanning the gap. Germline V CDR1 and CDR2: MNHEY, SVGAGI. CDR3 bases: TGTGCCAGCAGTTGGGGGGTGGCCGGGGAGCTGTTTTTT. Encoded protein: CASSWGVAGELFF.

The rearrangement uses TRBV11-2 and TRBJ1-1; TRBD1 aligns across 9 bases. CDR1 is SGHAT and CDR2 is FQNNGV in the germline V gene. V shed 1 base, J shed 6 bases, and the junction held 0 bases outside the gene matches. This CDR3 is built from 13 residues. CDR3 amino acids: CASSLGTGAEAFF. The CDR3 DNA is TGTGCCAGCAGCTTAGGGACAGGGGCTGAAGCTTTCTTT.

The chain is built from TRBV6-5 and TRBJ2-3, with a weak D call TRBD2 (6 bases). V gave up 4 bases and J gave up 2 bases, with 13 bases separating them. Germline V gene data show CDR1 as MNHEY and CDR2 as SVGAGI. This CDR3 is 15 amino acids long. The CDR3 spells CASSFSGLPTDTQYF. DNA of the CDR3: TGTGCCAGCAGTTTCTCGGGACTTCCCACAGATACGCAGTATTTT.

This clone was found a few times. This sequence joins TRBV6-1 and TRBJ1-1, with D unclear. This CDR3 is 16 amino acids long. The germline CDR1 and CDR2 sequences are MNHNS and SASEGT. Trimming pared 0 bases from V and 0 bases from J, leaving 11 bases between. CDR3 protein: CASSEALSQLNTEAFF. The CDR3 DNA reads TGTGCCAGCAGTGAAGCGCTTTCACAGCTGAACACTGAAGCTTTCTTT.

This chain uses TRBV5-4 with TRBJ2-7; 9 bases are shared with TRBD1. V lost 4 bases, J lost 3 bases, and 14 bases stayed unmatched. This CDR3 spans 17 amino acids. The V gene's germline CDR1 is SGHNT and CDR2 YYREEE (reference sequence). CDR3 nucleotides: TGTGCCAGCAGCCCAGCGTCACCGGGACAGGGAAACTACGAGCAGTACTTC. It specifies CASSPASPGQGNYEQYF.

The chain couples TRBV27 to TRBJ2-2; TRBD1 matches at 8 bases. The V gene end was trimmed by 5 bases and the J gene end by 8 bases; junction bases not matched to a gene: 13. The CDR3 loop spans 16 amino acids. Germline CDR1 and CDR2: MNHEY and SMNVEV (reference sequence). The CDR3, as DNA: TGTGCCAGCAGTACTTTGACAGGGGTGAGGATAGGGGAGCTGTTTTTT. It encodes CASSTLTGVRIGELFF.

The J gene is TRBJ2-3, the V gene TRBV4-3, with D maybe TRBD2 (5 bases). The CDR3 is 14 residues long. V shed 5 bases and J shed 0 bases, with 9 bases lying between them. Germline V CDR1 and CDR2: LGHNA, YSLEER. CDR3 coding DNA: TGCGCCAGCAGCGTGGACTCCAGCACAGATACGCAGTATTTT. This codes for CASSVDSSTDTQYF.

This chain uses TRBV9 with TRBJ2-3; 8 positions agree with TRBD2. The CDR3 has 15 residues. Germline V gene sequence: CDR1 SGDLS, CDR2 YYNGEE. V dropped 0 bases and J dropped 3; count of bases not matched to a gene: 3. CDR3: CASSVGTSSTDTQYF. CDR3 bases: TGTGCCAGCAGCGTAGGGACTAGCAGTACAGATACGCAGTATTTT.

The rearrangement uses TRBV12-3 or TRBV12-4 and TRBJ1-1; D is unclear. The CDR3 totals 13 residues. Between the trimmed V and J ends, which lost 1 base and 6 bases, there was a span of 9 bases. CDR3 nucleotides: TGTGCCAGCAGTTTAGGTATGTCGGCTGAAGCTTTCTTT. This gives the protein CASSLGMSAEAFF.

The table lists this clone with a count of one. V usage is TRBV20-1 and J usage is TRBJ1-6, with D possibly TRBD1 on 5 matching bases. Germline V gene lookup returns CDR1 DFQATT and CDR2 SNEGSKA (reference sequence). V lost 3 bases and J 6 bases, leaving 15 bases between the germline ends. The CDR3 is 15 amino acids. DNA for the CDR3: TGCAGTGCTAGTCCGCTCCAGGGTTTTAATTCACCCCTCCACTTT. Its protein is CSASPLQGFNSPLHF.

The rearrangement joins TRBV28 to TRBJ2-1; D may be TRBD1 (6 bases). In germline, CDR1 is MDHEN, CDR2 SYDVKM. This CDR3 is 14 amino acids long. Between the trimmed V and J ends, which lost 5 bases and 7 bases, there was a span of 15 bases. CDR3 coding DNA: TGTGCCAGCAGTAGTGTCAGGGGTATTAATGAGCAGTTCTTC. It codes for CASSSVRGINEQFF.

The V call is TRBV7-6, the J call TRBJ2-7; D is possibly TRBD2 (5 bases). The length of the CDR3 is 14 residues. Germline loops: CDR1 SGHVS, CDR2 FNYEAQ. V lost 1 base to trimming and J lost 7 bases, with 14 bases between them. CDR3 bases: TGTGCCAGCAGCTTAGGAGGGAGCGAGGGAGAGCAGTACTTC. It codes for CASSLGGSEGEQYF.

The rearrangement uses TRBV6-2 or TRBV6-3 and TRBJ2-1, with 8 nucleotides matching TRBD2. The CDR3 contains 17 residues. Germline lookup yields CDR1 MNHEY and CDR2 SVGEGT. With 2 bases clipped from V and 10 bases from J, the junction kept 16 bases outside the gene matches. CDR3 DNA sequence: TGTGCCAGCAGTTACGCCGGCCGCCTAGCGGGTTTAGGGGAGCAGTTCTTC. Translation gives CASSYAGRLAGLGEQFF.

The V call is TRBV30, the J call TRBJ1-4; the match to TRBD1 covers 9 bases. Germline V gene data show CDR1 as GTSNPN and CDR2 as SVGIG (reference sequence). The CDR3 contains 12 residues. V dropped 6 bases and J dropped 8; count of bases not matched to a gene: 4. CDR3 residues: CACRTGEEKLFF. In DNA, the CDR3 is TGTGCCTGCAGGACAGGGGAGGAAAAACTGTTTTTT.

This rearrangement joins TRBV29-1 to TRBJ1-5, with a tentative D call TRBD1 (5 bases). The CDR3 spans 14 residues. Trimming stripped 1 base from V and 7 bases from J, with 14 bases between. CDR1 is SQVTM, CDR2 ANQGSEA, per germline. CDR3 nucleotides: TGCAGCGTTGAAGTTGAGGGCGGGGGACAGCCCCAGCATTTT. It is translated as CSVEVEGGGQPQHF.

This chain uses TRBV3-1 (or the pseudogene TRBV3-2) with TRBJ2-2; weak D call: TRBD2 (5 bases). CDR1 LGHDT and CDR2 YNNKEL come from the germline V gene (reference sequence). Trimming cost V 3 bases and J 1 base, with 12 bases left between them. This CDR3 contains 16 residues. CDR3 nucleotide sequence: TGTGCCAGCAGCCATCGAGGGCTAATGAACACCGGGGAGCTGTTTTTT. It encodes CASSHRGLMNTGELFF.

J is TRBJ2-1 and V is TRBV10-1; 12 bases fit TRBD2. Germline V gene sequence: CDR1 WNHNN, CDR2 SYGVQD (reference sequence). The CDR3 runs to 15 residues. Germline trimming cut 5 bases from V and 8 bases from J; bases unmatched to any gene: 7. The CDR3 DNA is TGCGCCAGCAGTCCCCGACTAGCGGGAGTTCATGAGCAGTTCTTC. It translates to CASSPRLAGVHEQFF.

The gene calls are TRBV4-1 and TRBJ2-3; the match to TRBD1 covers 8 bases. Germline V CDR1 and CDR2: MGHRA, YSYEKL. There are 19 residues in the CDR3. The CDR3, as DNA: TGCCCCCGCCGCCGGGGGTGGGGCAGGGGGCGAGGAGGCACAGATACGCAGTATTTT. Its protein product is CPRRRGWGRGRGGTDTQYF.

The J gene is TRBJ2-6, the V gene TRBV6-4; 8 bases match TRBD1. The CDR3 has 15 residues. Germline assignment: CDR1 MRHNA and CDR2 SNTAGT. V lost 5 bases, J lost 2 bases, and 2 bases stayed unmatched. As DNA, the CDR3 is TGTGCCAGCAGTTCACAGGGGGCTGGGGCCAACGTCCTGACTTTC. The encoded protein is CASSSQGAGANVLTF.

This chain links TRBV5-5 with TRBJ2-2; D gene ambiguous. The CDR3 totals 15 residues. V was pared by 0 bases and J by 0 bases, with 6 bases between. CDR1 SGHKS and CDR2 YYEKEE come from the germline V gene (reference sequence). Here the CDR3 reads CASSLGGANTGELFF. In DNA form, the CDR3 reads TGTGCCAGCAGCTTGGGCGGAGCGAACACCGGGGAGCTGTTTTTT.

In this sample, this clone turned up once. The chain employs TRBV24-1 and TRBJ2-3; 9 bases fit TRBD2. Unmatched junction bases numbered 9, after V lost 3 bases and J lost 3 bases. Germline lookup yields CDR1 KGHDR and CDR2 SFDVKD. The CDR3 is made up of 17 amino acids. CDR3 coding DNA: TGTGCCACCAGTGATCGCACTAGCGGGTCCCCTACAGATACGCAGTATTTT. This encodes CATSDRTSGSPTDTQYF.

The rearrangement links TRBV2 to TRBJ1-4; D unclear. V gave up 7 bases and J gave up 5 bases, with 5 bases separating them. In germline, CDR1 is SNHLY, CDR2 FYNNEI. The CDR3 has 11 amino acids. CDR3 region: CASMANEKLFF. The DNA of the CDR3 is TGTGCCAGCATGGCCAATGAAAAACTGTTTTTT.

Only one count was recorded for this clone. The rearrangement uses TRBV5-6 and TRBJ2-2; D call uncertain. The CDR3 covers 13 residues. Germline CDR1 is SGHDT and CDR2 is YYEEEE. The ends were cut back, 4 bases at V and 4 bases at J, with 8 bases in the middle. This CDR3 is CASSLRFTGELFF. In DNA, the CDR3 is TGTGCCAGCAGCCTCCGGTTCACCGGGGAGCTGTTTTTT.